This TCR beta chain was profiled in a study of shared clonotypes between healthy human individuals. Study-wide context: Donors consisted of two women and a few men between 18 and 49.

Study-wide results and limits: The study's rarefaction showed incomplete sorted-subset sequencing despite large depth.

Assay: immunoSEQ multiplex PCR; the TCRdb copy retains only in-frame clones and omits some. The table shows more than 1,200,000 clones, with about 98.5% occurring only once. In the case of this clone: Its antigen remains unidentified.

Trimming cost V 0 bases and J 5 bases; bases outside gene matches: 6. Germline V gene data show CDR1 as MNHEY and CDR2 as SVGAGI. The CDR3 loop spans 16 amino acids. Memory CD4+ cells were the fraction left after CD45RA+ naive selection. V is TRBV6-5 and J is TRBJ1-2, with TRBD1 identical over 10 bases. The receptor was derived from a man aged 25 to 40 in good health. Material for sequencing was naive CD4+ T cells sorted from blood. Indicated subset: CD45RA+ positively selected. This chain's CDR3 is CASSYSGQGEKYGYTF. DNA for the CDR3: TGTGCCAGCAGTTACTCTGGACAGGGGGAGAAATATGGCTACACCTTC.